Here is one T cell receptor (beta chain) with its context. The antigen remains unidentified. These data are taken from a study of radiotherapy plus CTLA-4 blockade in lung cancer. The CDR3 totals 14 residues. Trimming shortened V by 0 bases and J by 1 base, and 6 bases separated the two germline ends. From germline, CDR1 is SGHNT and CDR2 YENEEA. Libraries were prepared by immunoSEQ multiplex PCR; TCRdb keeps only in-frame clonotypes and omits some of them. The sample has roughly 80,000 clones, around 74% seen once. Focal radiation and CTLA-4 blockade (ipilimumab) were tested in chemo-refractory metastatic non-small-cell lung cancer patients. Study-level results: Some TCR clones had been derived from tumors. These clones expanded in peripheral blood after radiotherapy plus ipilimumab.

The receptor was isolated from a human donor with non-small cell lung cancer whose response to radiotherapy plus ipilimumab could not be evaluated. The chain couples TRBV11-3 to TRBJ1-1; D possibly corresponds to TRBD1 (5 bases). The material was peripheral blood, obtained from a patient treated with radiotherapy plus ipilimumab. The CDR3 DNA reads TGTGCCAGCAGCTTAGACAGGGAGAACACTGAAGCTTTCTTT. It codes for CASSLDRENTEAFF. Complete variable domain (other parts from reference TRBV11-3 and TRBJ1-1): EAGVVQSPRYKIIEKKQPVAFWCNPISGHNTLYWYLQNLGQGPELLIRYENEEAVDDSQLPKDRFSAERLKGVDSTLKIQPAELGDSAVYLCASSLDRENTEAFFGQGTRLTVV.